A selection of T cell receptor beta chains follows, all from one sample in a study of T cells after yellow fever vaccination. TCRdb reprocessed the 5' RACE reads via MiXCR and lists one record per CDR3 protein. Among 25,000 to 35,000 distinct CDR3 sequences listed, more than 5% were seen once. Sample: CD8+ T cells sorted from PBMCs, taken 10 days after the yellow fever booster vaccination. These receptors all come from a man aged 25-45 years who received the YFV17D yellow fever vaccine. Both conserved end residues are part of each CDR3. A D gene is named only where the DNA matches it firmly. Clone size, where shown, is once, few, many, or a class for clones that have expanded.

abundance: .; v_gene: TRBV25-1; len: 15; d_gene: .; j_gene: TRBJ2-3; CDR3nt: TGTGCCAGCAGTGAATATTTCGGCAGGAGGGATACGCAGTATTTT; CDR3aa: CASSEYFGRRDTQYF
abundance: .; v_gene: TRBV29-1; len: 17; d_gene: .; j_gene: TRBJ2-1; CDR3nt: TGCAGCGTTGAAGATCTTTCCGGGACACGAAGCTACAATGAGCAGTTCTTC; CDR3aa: CSVEDLSGTRSYNEQFF
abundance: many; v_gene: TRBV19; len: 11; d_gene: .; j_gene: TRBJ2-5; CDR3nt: TGTGCCAGTACCTACGACGGCAGGACTTACTTC; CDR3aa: CASTYDGRTYF
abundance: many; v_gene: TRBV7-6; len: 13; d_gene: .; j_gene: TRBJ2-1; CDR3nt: TGTGCCAGCAGCTTAGCTCACGGGAATGAGCAGTTCTTC; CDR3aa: CASSLAHGNEQFF
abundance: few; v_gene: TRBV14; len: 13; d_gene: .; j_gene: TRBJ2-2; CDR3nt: TGTGCCAGCAGCCCGGAGTACACCGGGGAGCTGTTTTTT; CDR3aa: CASSPEYTGELFF
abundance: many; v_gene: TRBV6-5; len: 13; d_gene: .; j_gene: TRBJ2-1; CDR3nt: TGTGCCAGCAGTTACGATGGGGTCAATGAGCAGTTCTTC; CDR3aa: CASSYDGVNEQFF
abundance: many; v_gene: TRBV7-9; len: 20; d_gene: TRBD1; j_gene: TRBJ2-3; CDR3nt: TGTGCCAGCAGCCCACCATGGACCGGGACAGGGGTCGCAAGCACAGATACGCAGTATTTT; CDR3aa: CASSPPWTGTGVASTDTQYF
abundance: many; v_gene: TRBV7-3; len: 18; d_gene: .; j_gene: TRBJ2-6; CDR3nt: TGTGCCAGCAGCTCAACCCTCGGGAGAAACTCTGGGGCCAACGTCCTGACTTTC; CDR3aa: CASSSTLGRNSGANVLTF
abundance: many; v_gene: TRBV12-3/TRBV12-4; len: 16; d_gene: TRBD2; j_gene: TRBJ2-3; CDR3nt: TGTGCCAGCAGTCCGACTAGCGGTCCTAGCACAGATACGCAGTATTTT; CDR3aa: CASSPTSGPSTDTQYF
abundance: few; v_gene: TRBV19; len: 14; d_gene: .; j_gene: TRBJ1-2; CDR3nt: TGTGCCAGTACCGGCCAAGTGGGTTTGGATGGCTACACCTTC; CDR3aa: CASTGQVGLDGYTF
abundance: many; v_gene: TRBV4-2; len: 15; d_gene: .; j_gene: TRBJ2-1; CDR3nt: TGTGCCAGCAGCCAAGATGGAGGGCCTATGGATGAGCAGTTCTTC; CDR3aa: CASSQDGGPMDEQFF
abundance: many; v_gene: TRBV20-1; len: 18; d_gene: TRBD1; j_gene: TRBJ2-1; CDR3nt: TGCAGTGCCGTATTGGCAGGGGGCGCTAACCATGCCTACAATGAGCAGTTCTTC; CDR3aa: CSAVLAGGANHAYNEQFF
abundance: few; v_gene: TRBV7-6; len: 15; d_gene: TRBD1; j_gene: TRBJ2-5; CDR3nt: TGTGCCAGCAGCACCCGCGCAGGGGGCTATGAGACCCAGTACTTC; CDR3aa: CASSTRAGGYETQYF
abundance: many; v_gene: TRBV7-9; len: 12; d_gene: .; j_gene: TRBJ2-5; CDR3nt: TGTGCCAGCAGCCCCCACTTGGGGACCCAGTACTTC; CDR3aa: CASSPHLGTQYF
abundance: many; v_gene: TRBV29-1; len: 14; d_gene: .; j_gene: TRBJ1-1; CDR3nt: TGCAGCGGGGATGAGGGGTGGGGGAACACTGAAGCTTTCTTT; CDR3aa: CSGDEGWGNTEAFF
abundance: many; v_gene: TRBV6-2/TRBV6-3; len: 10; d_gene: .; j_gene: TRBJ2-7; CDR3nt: TGTGCCAGCAGTTCCCACGAGCAGTACTTC; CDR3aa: CASSSHEQYF
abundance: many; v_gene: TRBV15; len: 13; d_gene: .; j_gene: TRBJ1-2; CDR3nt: TGTGCCACCAGCAGAGAGGAGGGGGATGGCTACACCTTC; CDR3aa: CATSREEGDGYTF
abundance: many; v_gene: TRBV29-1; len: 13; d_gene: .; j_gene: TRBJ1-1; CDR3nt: TGCAGCGTTGAGGGGGGCCATTACACTGAAGCTTTCTTT; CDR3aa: CSVEGGHYTEAFF
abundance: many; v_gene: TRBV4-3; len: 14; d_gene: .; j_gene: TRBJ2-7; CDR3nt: TGCGCCAGCAGCCAAGGGACAGTTTCCTACGAGCAGTACTTC; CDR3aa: CASSQGTVSYEQYF
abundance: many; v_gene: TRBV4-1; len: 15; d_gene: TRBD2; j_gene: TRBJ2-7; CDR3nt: TGCGCCAGCAGCCAAGAAGCGGGAAGCTCCTACGAGCAGTACTTC; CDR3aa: CASSQEAGSSYEQYF
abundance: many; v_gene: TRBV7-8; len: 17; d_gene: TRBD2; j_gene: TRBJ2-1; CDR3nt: TGTGCCAGCAGCACCGGGACTAGCGGATCTAATTACAATGAGCAGTTCTTC; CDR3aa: CASSTGTSGSNYNEQFF
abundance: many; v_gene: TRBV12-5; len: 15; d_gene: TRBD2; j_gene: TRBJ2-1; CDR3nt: TGTGCTAGTGCCTTCGAAGCGGGAGTCGACAATGAGCAGTTCTTC; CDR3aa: CASAFEAGVDNEQFF
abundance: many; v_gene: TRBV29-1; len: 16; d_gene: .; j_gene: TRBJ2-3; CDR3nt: TGCAGCGTTGAAGAACCGGGGGCGGGAGAGACAGATACGCAGTATTTT; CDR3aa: CSVEEPGAGETDTQYF
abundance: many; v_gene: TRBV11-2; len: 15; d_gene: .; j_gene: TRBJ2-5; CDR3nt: TGTGCCAGCAGACTTTCCGGGGGATCCCTAGAGACCCAGTACTTC; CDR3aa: CASRLSGGSLETQYF
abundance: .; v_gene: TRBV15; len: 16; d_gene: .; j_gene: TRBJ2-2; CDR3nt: TGTGCCACCAGCAGAGATCCAGCGGGACAGTCCGGGGAGCTGTTTTTT; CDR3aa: CATSRDPAGQSGELFF
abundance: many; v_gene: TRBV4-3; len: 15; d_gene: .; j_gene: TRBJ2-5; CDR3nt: TGCGCCAGCAGCCAAGAAAGAAATAGCTGGGAGACCCAGTACTTC; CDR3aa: CASSQERNSWETQYF
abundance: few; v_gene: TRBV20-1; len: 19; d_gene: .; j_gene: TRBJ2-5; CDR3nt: TGCAGTGCTCCCTATGAGTGGTCTTTAAGGACAGACTCTCTTGAGACCCAGTACTTC; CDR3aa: CSAPYEWSLRTDSLETQYF
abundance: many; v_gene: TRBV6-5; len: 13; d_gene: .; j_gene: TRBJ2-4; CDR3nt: TGTGCCAGCAGTTACTCAGGGTTGGACATTCAGTACTTC; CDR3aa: CASSYSGLDIQYF
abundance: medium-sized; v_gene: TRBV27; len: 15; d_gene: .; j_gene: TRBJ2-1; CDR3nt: TGTGCCAGCAGCTCCGGGTTTCGCTCCTACAATGAGCAGTTCTTC; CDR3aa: CASSSGFRSYNEQFF
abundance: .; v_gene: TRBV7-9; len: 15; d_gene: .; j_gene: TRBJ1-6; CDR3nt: TGTGCCAGCAGCTTACATCCGGGCTTGAAGTCACCCCTCCACTTT; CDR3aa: CASSLHPGLKSPLHF
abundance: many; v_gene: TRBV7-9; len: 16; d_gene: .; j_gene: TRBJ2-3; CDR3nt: TGTGCCAGCAGCCCGACCTTTAGCGCTAGCACAGATACGCAGTATTTT; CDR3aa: CASSPTFSASTDTQYF
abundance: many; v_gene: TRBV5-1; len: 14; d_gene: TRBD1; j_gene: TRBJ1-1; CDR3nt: TGCGCCAGCAGCACGGGGACAGGGGACACTGAAGCTTTCTTT; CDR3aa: CASSTGTGDTEAFF
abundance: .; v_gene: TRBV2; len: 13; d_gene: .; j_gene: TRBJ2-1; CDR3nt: TGTGCCAGCATCCTAGGGGGGTACAATGAGCAGTTCTTC; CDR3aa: CASILGGYNEQFF
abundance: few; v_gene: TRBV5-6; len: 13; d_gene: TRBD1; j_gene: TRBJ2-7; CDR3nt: TGTGCCAGCAGACAGGGGCCCTCCTACGAGCAGTACTTC; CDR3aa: CASRQGPSYEQYF
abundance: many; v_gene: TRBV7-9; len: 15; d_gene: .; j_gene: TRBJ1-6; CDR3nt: TGTGCCAGCAGCGGCAGGGTTTCGACCAGTTCACCCCTCCACTTT; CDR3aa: CASSGRVSTSSPLHF
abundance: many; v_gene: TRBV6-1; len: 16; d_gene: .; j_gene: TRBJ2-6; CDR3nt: TGTGCCAGCCTGGGGCAGGGAACCGCCGGGGCCAACGTCCTGACTTTC; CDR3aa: CASLGQGTAGANVLTF
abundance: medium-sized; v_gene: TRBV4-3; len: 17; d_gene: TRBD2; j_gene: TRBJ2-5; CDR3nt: TGCGCCAGCAGCCAAGATGTCGATAGCGGGAGCCAAGAGACCCAGTACTTC; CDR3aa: CASSQDVDSGSQETQYF
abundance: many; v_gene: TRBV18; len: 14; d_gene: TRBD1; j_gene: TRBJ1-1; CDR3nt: TGTGCCAGCCCGGACAGGACAATTCGGACTGAAGCTTTCTTT; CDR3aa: CASPDRTIRTEAFF
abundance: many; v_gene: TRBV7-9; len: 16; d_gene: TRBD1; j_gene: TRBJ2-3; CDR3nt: TGTGCCAGCAGCTCCGGGACAGGGGGTTACACAGATACGCAGTATTTT; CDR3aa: CASSSGTGGYTDTQYF
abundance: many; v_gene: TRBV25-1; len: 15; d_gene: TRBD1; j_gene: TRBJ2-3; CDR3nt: TGTGCCAGCGGCTGGACAGGACCCGCTGGAGATACGCAGTATTTT; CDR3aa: CASGWTGPAGDTQYF
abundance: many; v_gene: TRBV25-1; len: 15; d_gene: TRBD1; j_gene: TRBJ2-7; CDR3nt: TGTGCCAGCAGTGAAGTAGACAGGGACACCGGCGAGCAGTACTTC; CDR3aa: CASSEVDRDTGEQYF